The rows below give T cell receptor beta chains drawn from one sample of a study of shared clonotypes between healthy human individuals. Profiled with immunoSEQ multiplex PCR; TCRdb holds only in-frame clones, not every one. The sample shows approximately 2.1 million clones, over 90% of them seen only once. Sample: naive CD4+ T cells from PBMCs. The receptors stem from a young man in good health. Some clones in this sample may be carry-over from other donors' samples. Both conserved end residues are part of each CDR3. A D gene is named only where the DNA matches it firmly. Clone size is not always given. Where it is, it says once, few, many or a class for expanded clones.

D gene	V gene	J gene	clone size	CDR3 DNA	CDR3 protein
TRBD2	TRBV2	TRBJ2-7	-	TGTGCCAGCAGTGGACTAGCGGGAGGGACCTACGAGCAGTACTTC	CASSGLAGGTYEQYF
TRBD1	TRBV5-5	TRBJ1-2	-	TGTGCCAGCAGCTACGGACAGGGATGGTATGGCTACACCTTC	CASSYGQGWYGYTF
TRBD1	TRBV5-4	TRBJ1-1	-	TGTGCCAGCAGCTTGGATCGGGACAGTTGGAACACTGAAGCTTTCTTT	CASSLDRDSWNTEAFF
-	TRBV2	TRBJ2-2	-	TGTGCCAGCATGCGACAGCGGAACACCGGGGAGCTGTTTTTT	CASMRQRNTGELFF
-	TRBV14	TRBJ1-2	-	TGTGCCAGCAGCCAAGTGGAGGCCGGGAACTATGGCTACACCTTC	CASSQVEAGNYGYTF
TRBD2	TRBV11-3	TRBJ2-5	-	TGTGCCAGCTCGACCGGGGGGGTTTCGTTTGAGACCCAGTACTTC	CASSTGGVSFETQYF
TRBD1	TRBV6-1	TRBJ1-2	-	TGTGCCAGCAGGGGGGACAGGAGGGGCTTCTATGGCTACACCTTC	CASRGDRRGFYGYTF
-	TRBV4-3	TRBJ2-3	-	TGCGCCAGCAGCCAAGATAACGGTATAGATACGCAGTATTTT	CASSQDNGIDTQYF
-	TRBV9	TRBJ1-3	-	TGTGCCAGCAGCCCGCGGGGGGGCAGCATCTCTGGAAACACCATATATTTT	CASSPRGGSISGNTIYF
-	TRBV7-9	TRBJ2-2	-	TGTGCCAGCAGCTCACAGGGCGGTATCGGGGAGCTGTTTTTT	CASSSQGGIGELFF
TRBD1	TRBV7-2	TRBJ2-4	-	TGTGCCAGCAGCTCAACCCCCGGGACAGGGAATGTTGCCAAAAACATTCAGTACTTC	CASSSTPGTGNVAKNIQYF
-	TRBV28	TRBJ1-3	once	TGTGCCAGCAGGTTCTCCGGAAACACCATATATTTT	CASRFSGNTIYF
-	TRBV29-1	TRBJ1-1	-	TGCAGCGTTGAAAGGACTTTGAACACTGAAGCTTTCTTT	CSVERTLNTEAFF
-	TRBV6-5	TRBJ2-1	once	TGTGCCACCAGTAATGTGGGGATTAAGTTCTTC	CATSNVGIKFF
-	TRBV28	TRBJ1-2	-	TGTGCCAGCAGTTTACCAGGACGGATCTATGGCTACACCTTC	CASSLPGRIYGYTF
TRBD1	TRBV5-4	TRBJ1-2	-	TGTGCCAGCAGCTCCGGGACAGACTATGGCTACACCTTC	CASSSGTDYGYTF
TRBD2	TRBV7-3	TRBJ2-3	-	TGTGCCAGTACGAGGGGACTAGCGGGGGGCACAGATACGCAGTATTTT	CASTRGLAGGTDTQYF
TRBD2	TRBV28	TRBJ2-2	once	TGTGCCAGCAGTTGGGGAGGGGCAGACACCGGGGAGCTGTTTTTT	CASSWGGADTGELFF
TRBD2	TRBV5-4	TRBJ2-3	-	TGTGCCAGCAGCCTGTCGGGGGGGCGCCCAGATACGCAGTATTTT	CASSLSGGRPDTQYF
TRBD1	TRBV6-1	TRBJ1-2	-	TGTGCCAGCATCCGTGGGCAGGGGGCAGGGGGCTACACCTTC	CASIRGQGAGGYTF
TRBD2	TRBV5-1	TRBJ2-2	-	TGCGCCAGCAGCCATACTAGCGGGGCGAACACCGGGGAGCTGTTTTTT	CASSHTSGANTGELFF
-	TRBV11-2	TRBJ1-2	-	TGTGCCAGCAGCTTAGTGCCGGGGCCTCAGGGCTACACCTTC	CASSLVPGPQGYTF
-	TRBV7-2	TRBJ1-5	-	TGTGCCAGCAGCACACAGAGAAATCAGCCCCAGCATTTT	CASSTQRNQPQHF
TRBD2	TRBV7-2	TRBJ2-2	-	TGTGCCAGCAGCCTTGGACTAGCGGGAGGGCAGGGCGGGGAGCTGTTTTTT	CASSLGLAGGQGGELFF
-	TRBV7-9	TRBJ1-1	few	TGTGCCAGCAGCTTAGCTTCTGAAGCTTTCTTT	CASSLASEAFF
-	TRBV19	TRBJ2-6	-	TGTGCCAGTAGTATCGGTTCCGCTGGGGCCAACGTCCTGACTTTC	CASSIGSAGANVLTF
TRBD2	TRBV4-1	TRBJ2-5	-	TGCGCCAGCAGCCACCCGAGGCGGGGAGCGGGAGCCAACCAAGAGACCCAGTACTTC	CASSHPRRGAGANQETQYF
TRBD2	TRBV5-6	TRBJ2-6	-	TGTGCCAGCAGCAGCGGGGCAAACTCTGGGGCCAACGTCCTGACTTTC	CASSSGANSGANVLTF
-	TRBV7-2	TRBJ2-1	-	TGTGCCAGCAGCTTAGCTCGGCAGGGAGAGCAGTTCTTC	CASSLARQGEQFF
-	TRBV28	TRBJ1-5	-	TGTGCCAGCAGTTTTAAGTGGGCCGGCAATCAGCCCCAGCATTTT	CASSFKWAGNQPQHF
-	TRBV9	TRBJ2-5	-	TGTGCCAGCAGCCCTACTAGCATCACAGAGACCCAGTACTTC	CASSPTSITETQYF
-	TRBV6-4	TRBJ2-1	once	TGTGCCAGCAGTGACTCGGGTGGGTCCCGCCGAGGAGAGCAGTTCTTC	CASSDSGGSRRGEQFF
-	TRBV4-3	TRBJ2-7	-	TGCGCCAGCAGCCTAAGGAGTCCCGCGGACGAGCAGTACTTC	CASSLRSPADEQYF
-	TRBV11-2	TRBJ1-2	-	TGTGCCAGCAGCCCTAGACAAACTGATGGCTACACCTTC	CASSPRQTDGYTF
TRBD1	TRBV5-1	TRBJ2-1	-	TGCGCCAGCAGCTTGGCCGGGACAGGGAACTACAATGAGCAGTTCTTC	CASSLAGTGNYNEQFF